These 5 T cell receptor beta chains were all obtained from the same sample, sequenced in a study of shared clonotypes between healthy human individuals. Using immunoSEQ multiplex PCR, the repertoire was profiled, and TCRdb retains in-frame clones only, with some absent. The sample shows over a million clones, about 80% of them seen only once. The source material was memory CD4+ T cells from PBMCs. The subset was: CD45RA-negative fraction. These receptors all come from a man aged 18 to 35 in good health. Some clones in this sample may be carry-over from other donors' samples.

On this clone: One end of the junction varies from germline; a read error may be responsible. CDR3 bases: TGCAGTGCCAGTTTGGACCGCAAAGGAGTATTC. Its translation: CSASLDRKGVF. This sequence joins TRBV20-1 and TRBJ2-7; D is undetermined. The CDR3 contains 11 residues. Looked up from germline, CDR1 is DFQATT and CDR2 is SNEGSKA (reference sequence).

This clone was recorded once. V usage is TRBV5-1 and J usage is TRBJ2-2; D is undetermined. Germline values: CDR1 SGHRS, CDR2 YFSETQ. The CDR3 is made up of 15 amino acids. The V and J ends lost 0 bases and 3 bases respectively, with 9 bases between them. This chain's CDR3 is CASSLAPGYTGELFF. For the CDR3, the DNA is TGCGCCAGCAGCTTGGCCCCAGGTTACACCGGGGAGCTGTTTTTT.

The chain combines TRBV28 with TRBJ2-7; TRBD1 might be the D (6 bases). Germline V gives CDR1 MDHEN, CDR2 SYDVKM. There are 14 residues in the CDR3. Between the trimmed V and J ends, which lost 4 bases and 3 bases, there was a span of 13 bases. The CDR3: CASSYQGHNYEQYF. CDR3 nucleotide sequence: TGTGCCAGCAGTTACCAGGGGCACAACTACGAGCAGTACTTC.

Regarding this clone: A much larger clone is a single base away; this may be a read error. The rearrangement uses TRBV28 and TRBJ2-7, with D unclear. V lost 2 bases, J lost 3 bases, and 8 bases lay in between. The CDR3 is made up of 13 amino acids. Germline V gene lookup returns CDR1 MDHEN and CDR2 SYDVKM. The CDR3 sequence: CASSLRLIYEQYF. DNA of the CDR3: TGTGCCAGCAGTTTACGGCTTATCTACGAGCAGTACTTC.

V gene TRBV4-1 combines with J gene TRBJ2-5, with 16 bases fitting TRBD2. The J call may be in error: the DNA end matches TRBJ2-7 better. The CDR3 sequence is 18 residues long. The V gene's germline CDR1 is MGHRA and CDR2 YSYEKL. The CDR3, as DNA: TGCGCCAGCAGCCAAGAGGTGGGACTAGCGGGAGGGCCTGGCGAGCAGTACTTC. Amino acid sequence: CASSQEVGLAGGPGEQYF.